The clone carrying this T cell receptor beta chain was seen more than once but under ten times. The germline V gene encodes CDR1 SEHNR and CDR2 FQNEAQ (reference sequence). V shed 5 bases, J shed 8 bases, and the junction held 7 bases outside the gene matches. The length of the CDR3 is 13 residues. TCRdb re-derived calls from the RT-PCR reads in MiXCR, one entry per CDR3 protein. The sample records about a million distinct CDR3 sequences, under 20% being singletons. This sample is drawn from a study of patients and donors after allogeneic stem cell transplantation. This TCR was recovered from a human donor who was either an allogeneic HSCT recipient or a stem cell or donor lymphocyte infusion donor (not recorded which). It is not recorded whose cells these are; they may come from a transplant donor. The sequenced sample consisted of blood, either unsorted or a sorted T cell fraction (not recorded which). V usage is TRBV7-9 and J usage is TRBJ1-2, with 8 bases matching TRBD1. The CDR3 reads CASSRFRGPGYTF. The CDR3 bases are TGTGCCAGCAGCCGGTTCAGGGGGCCGGGCTACACCTTC.